The 31 T cell receptor beta chains below come from one sample, sequenced in a study of blood T cells in healthy people across ages (dated by TCRdb to the mid-2010s). The library relied on 5' RACE. The data were produced on an Illumina HiSeq 2500. A second roughly 6 to 12 cycle PCR used a sample-barcoded 5' primer and a J-beta primer mix. TCRdb reprocessing: public reads trimmed at Q25 with fastp, clones called with MiXCR, in-frame beta chains kept. Under each unique CDR3 protein, matching rows form one entry showing the most common genes and DNA. The sample table lists about 1,500,000 distinct CDR3 sequences, over 25% of them with a count of one. The top ten clones comprise roughly 8% of the sample. Sequenced sample: blood. The receptor source for this set is a woman aged 30 to 39 in good health.

The genes are TRBV29-1 and TRBJ1-1; D unclear. Trimming shortened V by 4 bases and J by 0 bases, and 9 bases separated the two germline ends. Germline values: CDR1 SQVTM, CDR2 ANQGSEA. The CDR3 is 13 residues long. The CDR3 sequence: CSVVNSVNTEAFF. CDR3 coding DNA: TGCAGCGTTGTAAACAGCGTGAACACTGAAGCTTTCTTT.

The rearrangement joins TRBV5-1 to TRBJ2-4; D gene uncertain. The J call may be mistaken, given a closer DNA end match to TRBJ2-7. CDR1 is SGHRS, CDR2 YFSETQ, per germline. The CDR3 spans 12 residues. In DNA, the CDR3 is TGCGCCAGCAACTTAGACCCCTACGAGCAGTACTTC. Protein product: CASNLDPYEQYF.

This clonotype occurred many times. The chain links TRBV28 to TRBJ2-7; D is unclear. Germline-derived CDR1 and CDR2 are MDHEN and SYDVKM. The length of the CDR3 is 14 residues. Trimming removed 5 bases from V and 0 bases from J, with 11 bases in between. CDR3 loop: CASSPSASSYEQYF. CDR3 bases: TGTGCCAGCAGTCCCAGTGCTTCCTCCTACGAGCAGTACTTC.

This clonotype showed up just a few times. The V and J genes are TRBV12-3 or TRBV12-4 and TRBJ1-6; 10 bases line up with TRBD1. CDR3 length: 16 amino acids. The junction had 7 bases not matched to a gene; V was cut back by 4 bases and J by 7 bases. CDR3 in amino acids: CASSWGQGSRNSPLHF. In DNA, the CDR3 is TGTGCCAGCAGTTGGGGACAGGGGAGTAGAAATTCACCCCTCCACTTT.

The chain joins TRBV12-3 or TRBV12-4 to TRBJ2-5; weak D call: TRBD1 (5 bases). CDR3 length equals 15 residues. With 4 bases removed from V and 1 base from J, the gap between germline ends came to 13 bases. CDR3 amino acids: CASSSPNTGQETQYF. The CDR3 DNA sequence: TGTGCCAGCAGTTCCCCGAACACAGGCCAAGAGACCCAGTACTTC.

The chain links TRBV20-1 to TRBJ1-2; D gene ambiguous. This CDR3 is built from 11 residues. The germline V gene has CDR1 DFQATT and CDR2 SNEGSKA (reference sequence). Trimming removed 3 bases at V and 3 bases at J, with 5 bases between. This CDR3 reads CSASDDYGYTF. DNA of the CDR3: TGCAGTGCTAGCGATGACTATGGCTACACCTTC.

This chain joins TRBV30 and TRBJ2-5, with TRBD2 matching 8 bases. CDR1 and CDR2 from the germline V gene are GTSNPN and SVGIG (reference sequence). Trimming removed 0 bases from V and 1 base from J; junction bases left unmatched: 4. The CDR3 has 15 residues. The DNA for the CDR3 is TGTGCCTGGAGTGTACTCGGGGGGGCCCAAGAGACCCAGTACTTC. Protein: CAWSVLGGAQETQYF.

The genes are TRBV6-5 and TRBJ1-1; D remains unclear. The CDR3 is 15 amino acids. Per germline, CDR1 MNHEY and CDR2 SVGAGI. The V end lost 2 bases, the J end lost 0 bases, and 10 bases lay between the germline ends. The CDR3 bases are TGTGCCAGCAGTTACGACTCTTTAATGAACACTGAAGCTTTCTTT. Protein product: CASSYDSLMNTEAFF.

About this clonotype itself: An end of the junction does not agree with germline; a read error may underlie this. The chain is built from TRBV4-2 and TRBJ2-2; weak D call: TRBD2 (5 bases). CDR3 length: 14 residues. The V gene's germline CDR1 is LGHNA and CDR2 YNFKEQ. CDR3 nucleotide sequence: TGTGCCAGCAGCCAAGTAGCGTCCACCAGGGAGCTGTTTTTT. Amino acid sequence: CASSQVASTRELFF.

This clonotype was detected ten times or more. For the CDR3, the DNA is TGCAGTGCTAGACGACAGGGGGCTCACGAGCAGTACTTC. As protein: CSARRQGAHEQYF. This chain connects TRBV20-1 to TRBJ2-7, with 10 bases identical to TRBD1. Germline CDR1 reads DFQATT; CDR2 reads SNEGSKA (reference sequence). CDR3 size: 13 residues. The junction had 3 bases not matched to a gene; V was cut back by 2 bases and J by 5 bases.

The chain couples TRBV30 to TRBJ2-1; D remains ambiguous. This CDR3 comprises 13 residues. Germline CDR1 and CDR2: GTSNPN and SVGIG (reference sequence). V was shortened by 2 bases and J by 6 bases, with 11 bases between the two germline ends. The CDR3 here is CAWSRGTLNEQFF. CDR3 bases: TGTGCCTGGAGTCGAGGAACACTCAATGAGCAGTTCTTC.

The chain recombines TRBV14 with TRBJ2-7; TRBD2 aligns across 10 bases. Germline CDR1 is SGHDN and CDR2 is FVKESK. V trimming: 4 bases; J trimming: 7 bases; junction bases outside the gene matches: 10. This CDR3 spans 15 amino acids. The CDR3 nucleotides read TGTGCCAGCAGCCGGGTAGCGGGGGGCCGCGATGAGCAGTACTTC. Protein product: CASSRVAGGRDEQYF. Combining the CDR3 with reference TRBV14 and TRBJ2-7 gives the whole variable domain EAGVTQFPSHSVIEKGQTVTLRCDPISGHDNLYWYRRVMGKEIKFLLHFVKESKQDESGMPNNRFLAERTGGTYSTLKVQPAELEDSGVYFCASSRVAGGRDEQYFGPGTRLTVT.

This clonotype was counted a few times. V is TRBV9 and J is TRBJ2-1; D ambiguous. CDR1 is SGDLS, CDR2 YYNGEE, per germline. CDR3 length equals 15 residues. V was clipped by 2 bases and J by 0 bases, with 9 bases between them. CDR3 loop: CASSVTASSYNEQFF. CDR3 in DNA: TGTGCCAGCAGCGTGACTGCTAGCTCCTACAATGAGCAGTTCTTC.

This clonotype has a handful of counts. V usage is TRBV20-1 and J usage is TRBJ2-4, with a tentative D call TRBD2 (6 bases). CDR3 length: 14 residues. V lost 3 bases and J lost 7, with 16 bases in between. Germline CDR1 and CDR2: DFQATT and SNEGSKA (reference sequence). The CDR3 DNA is TGCAGTGCTAGTCTCGCCGGGGGAGCTAACATTCAGTACTTC. Residues: CSASLAGGANIQYF.

This chain uses TRBV5-1 with TRBJ1-1; TRBD1 might be the D (6 bases). CDR3 size: 15 residues. In germline, CDR1 is SGHRS, CDR2 YFSETQ. Between the trimmed V and J ends, which lost 1 base and 1 base, there was a span of 11 bases. Written as DNA, the CDR3 is TGCGCCAGCAGCTTGTTCTTGGACAGGAACACTGAAGCTTTCTTT. It yields the protein CASSLFLDRNTEAFF.

Only a few counts were recorded for this clonotype. The gene calls are TRBV7-9 and TRBJ2-4, with D possibly being TRBD2 (6 bases). The V end lost 3 bases, the J end lost 9 bases, and 15 bases lay between the germline ends. Per the germline V gene, CDR1 is SEHNR and CDR2 is FQNEAQ (reference sequence). The CDR3 length is 14 residues. Here the CDR3 DNA reads TGTGCCAGCAGCTTTGATGGCGCAGCGGGCATTCAGTACTTC. Translated, it gives CASSFDGAAGIQYF.

V and J are TRBV29-1 and TRBJ2-2; 10 bases map to TRBD1. The CDR3 is 14 amino acids. V shed 6 bases, J shed 3 bases, and the junction held 4 bases outside the gene matches. Germline-derived CDR1 and CDR2 are SQVTM and ANQGSEA. The CDR3 sequence is CSVATGGYTGELFF. In DNA, the CDR3 is TGCAGCGTGGCGACAGGGGGCTACACCGGGGAGCTGTTTTTT.

This chain links TRBV9 with TRBJ2-7; 9 nucleotides line up with TRBD2. J was trimmed by 3 bases and V by 0 bases; bases with no gene match: 4. The CDR3 loop spans 15 amino acids. Germline lookup yields CDR1 SGDLS and CDR2 YYNGEE. DNA for the CDR3: TGTGCCAGCAGCGTAGCTGCTAGCGGGATCTACGAGCAGTACTTC. Protein sequence: CASSVAASGIYEQYF.

This clonotype appeared a single time. A read error may be the cause here, since a much bigger clone is one base away. The chain couples TRBV15 to TRBJ1-5; TRBD1 might be the D (6 bases). The V gene's germline CDR1 is LNHNV and CDR2 YYDKDF (reference sequence). The length of the CDR3 is 17 residues. Trimming left V 4 bases short and J 3 bases short, with 19 bases between. In DNA form, the CDR3 reads TGTGCCACCAGCACTGAAACCGGGACACTGGACAATCAGCCCCAGCATTTT. Amino acids: CATSTETGTLDNQPQHF.

The rearrangement uses TRBV7-9 and TRBJ1-6; the D gene is possibly TRBD1 (5 bases). The germline V and J ends were trimmed by 5 bases and 6 bases, with 17 bases remaining between them. The germline CDR1 and CDR2 sequences are SEHNR and FQNEAQ (reference sequence). This CDR3 has 16 amino acids. CDR3 region: CASSRAGQTFNSPLHF. The CDR3 DNA reads as TGTGCCAGCAGCCGGGCCGGACAAACCTTTAATTCACCCCTCCACTTT.

V gene TRBV10-3 combines with J gene TRBJ1-2, with TRBD1 as a possible D gene (6 bases). The germline V gene has CDR1 ENHRY and CDR2 SYGVKD. CDR3 length equals 15 residues. The germline V and J ends were trimmed by 10 bases and 8 bases, with 26 bases remaining between them. CDR3 region: CASGGTQALLSGYTF. The CDR3 DNA is TGTGCCAGCGGGGGGACACAGGCACTACTGTCCGGCTACACCTTC.

This clonotype has ten or more counts. This chain uses TRBV7-2 with TRBJ2-5; D ambiguous. Germline CDR1 SGHTA, CDR2 FQGNSA. Trimming took 4 bases from V and 2 from J, leaving 8 bases between them. This CDR3 region has 13 residues. The CDR3 is CASSYLVQETQYF. CDR3 sequence (DNA): TGTGCCAGCAGCTACCTAGTACAAGAGACCCAGTACTTC.

This chain connects TRBV2 to TRBJ2-4; D unclear. This CDR3 has 16 residues. With 2 bases removed from V and 0 bases from J, the gap between germline ends came to 11 bases. Germline loops: CDR1 SNHLY, CDR2 FYNNEI. The CDR3 region has the DNA TGTGCCAGCAGTGAAATTGTGCTGCTAGCCAAAAACATTCAGTACTTC. Encoded protein: CASSEIVLLAKNIQYF.

At least ten counts were recorded for this clonotype. DNA for the CDR3: TGCAGCGTGGAGTTCTTCTATGGCTACACCTTC. Protein product: CSVEFFYGYTF. This chain links TRBV29-1 with TRBJ1-2, with D unresolved. Trimming removed 6 bases at V and 4 bases at J, with 9 bases between. The CDR3 loop spans 11 amino acids. Germline-derived CDR1 and CDR2 are SQVTM and ANQGSEA.

A remark on this clonotype: Possible read error: a much larger clone is one base away. The chain links TRBV4-1 to TRBJ1-4; 7 bases align to TRBD1. V lost 3 bases, J lost 9 bases, and 10 bases stayed unmatched. The CDR3 sequence is 15 residues long. Germline CDR1 and CDR2: MGHRA and YSYEKL. CDR3 bases: TGCGCCAGCAGCCACTCCGACAGGGTAAATAAAAAACTGTTTTTT. Encoded protein: CASSHSDRVNKKLFF.

Here the CDR3 DNA reads TGTGCCAGCAGGTTGGACAGGGGGATCGAGACCCAGTACTTC. Translating gives CASRLDRGIETQYF. The chain combines TRBV28 with TRBJ2-5; TRBD1 matches 10 bases. CDR1 is MDHEN and CDR2 is SYDVKM in the germline V gene. V lost 6 bases and J lost 5; bases outside the gene matches: 6. CDR3 length: 14 amino acids.

Only a few counts were recorded for this clonotype. J is TRBJ1-1 and V is TRBV7-3, with a weak D call TRBD1 (6 bases). Deletions cut 1 base from V and 3 bases from J, with 12 bases between. The CDR3 length is 15 residues. Germline V gene lookup returns CDR1 SGHTA and CDR2 FQGTGA. DNA of the CDR3: TGTGCCAGCAGCTTAATTCCGGGGGGCGACACTGAAGCTTTCTTT. It yields the protein CASSLIPGGDTEAFF.

Regarding this clonotype: The junction and the germline gene differ at one end; a read error may be behind it. The chain joins TRBV6-1 to TRBJ1-5, with D possibly matching TRBD1 (6 bases). This CDR3 has 17 amino acids. CDR1 is MNHNS, CDR2 SASEGT, per germline. CDR3 amino acids: CASNEARYRAGNQPQHF. The CDR3 region has the DNA TGTGCCAGCAATGAAGCCCGATACAGGGCAGGTAATCAGCCCCAGCATTTT.

The chain uses TRBV7-2 and TRBJ1-4; D unclear. This CDR3 spans 14 amino acids. V was clipped by 4 bases and J by 3 bases, with 9 bases between them. Germline CDR1 is SGHTA and CDR2 is FQGNSA. CDR3 nucleotides: TGTGCCAGCAGCTCACGGTTCTCTAATGAAAAACTGTTTTTT. It translates to CASSSRFSNEKLFF.

This clonotype has only a few counts. The chain employs TRBV12-3 or TRBV12-4 and TRBJ2-3; D may match TRBD1 or TRBD2 (5 bases each). V was shortened by 2 bases and J by 5 bases, with 14 bases between the two germline ends. The CDR3 has 15 amino acids. DNA of the CDR3: TGTGCCAGCAGTTTACTGGGGGAGTATGAAGATACGCAGTATTTT. Translation: CASSLLGEYEDTQYF.

This clonotype was found many times. The chain employs TRBV29-1 and TRBJ2-3; 13 bases agree with TRBD2. J was trimmed by 2 bases and V by 7 bases; bases with no gene match: 9. Germline CDR1 and CDR2: SQVTM and ANQGSEA. The CDR3 consists of 16 residues. CDR3 coding DNA: TGCAGCGGTAGAAGACTAGCGGGGGGAAACACAGATACGCAGTATTTT. Its protein product is CSGRRLAGGNTDTQYF.